The 30 T cell receptor beta chains presented below share a single source sample, sequenced in a study of blood T cell repertoires in COVID-19. Clones were read by immunoSEQ multiplex PCR, and TCRdb kept only the in-frame ones, dropping some. Of fewer than 250,000 clones in the sample, approximately 80% were seen once. Sequenced sample: peripheral blood. The receptor source for this set is a woman in her 50s with acute or convalescent COVID-19.

V and J are TRBV19 and TRBJ2-7, with 9 bases fitting TRBD2. The CDR3 has 20 residues. Germline V gives CDR1 LNHDA, CDR2 SQIVND (reference sequence). Trimming cost V 7 bases and J 6 bases; bases outside gene matches: 28. The CDR3 spells CASTEIRRGLAGRLWSEQYF. The CDR3 DNA reads as TGTGCCAGTACCGAGATTCGGAGGGGGCTAGCGGGGCGACTTTGGAGCGAGCAGTACTTC.

The V gene is TRBV5-1, the J gene TRBJ2-5, with 7 bases that match TRBD1. The CDR3 length is 15 residues. In germline, CDR1 is SGHRS, CDR2 YFSETQ. Trimming took 3 bases from V and 5 from J; bases not matched to a gene: 10. The CDR3 bases are TGCGCCAGCAGCTCCACACAGGGGCCGCCGGAGACCCAGTACTTC. It encodes CASSSTQGPPETQYF.

In this sample, this clone turned up a few times. Other DNA sequences in the same sample also yield this CDR3. This chain connects TRBV5-6 to TRBJ2-3; D gene ambiguous. Trimming took 0 bases from V and 1 from J, leaving 3 bases between them. Germline CDR1 is SGHDT and CDR2 is YYEEEE. This CDR3 region has 13 residues. CDR3 in amino acids: CASSLAGTDTQYF. The CDR3 nucleotides are TGTGCCAGCAGCTTGGCGGGCACAGATACGCAGTATTTT.

The chain carries TRBV27 and TRBJ2-3; 7 nucleotides align to TRBD2. V was pared by 5 bases and J by 5 bases, with 7 bases of the junction left unmatched. The V gene's germline CDR1 is MNHEY and CDR2 SMNVEV (reference sequence). CDR3 length equals 14 residues. This chain's CDR3 is CASSPRWGGDTQYF. DNA of the CDR3: TGTGCCAGCAGTCCGCGTTGGGGGGGAGATACGCAGTATTTT.

The chain recombines TRBV7-8 with TRBJ2-7; 8 bases match TRBD1. The V segment lost 6 bases and the J segment 0 bases; nucleotides outside the gene matches: 7. Germline CDR1 SGHVS, CDR2 FQNEAQ. CDR3 length: 15 amino acids. The CDR3 reads CASRVDRASSYEQYF. Written as DNA, the CDR3 is TGTGCCAGCAGAGTGGACAGGGCTAGCTCCTACGAGCAGTACTTC.

This clone turned up a few times. The chain links TRBV29-1 to TRBJ2-3; D perhaps matches TRBD1 (5 bases). CDR1 and CDR2 from the germline V gene are SQVTM and ANQGSEA. The CDR3 contains 14 residues. V was pared by 2 bases and J by 4 bases, with 13 bases between. CDR3 amino acids: CSVEPQGIPDTQYF. The CDR3 nucleotides read TGCAGCGTTGAACCCCAGGGCATCCCAGATACGCAGTATTTT.

The V gene is TRBV6-1, the J gene TRBJ2-6; D is ambiguous. Germline CDR1 is MNHNS and CDR2 is SASEGT. This CDR3 contains 17 residues. The ends were cut back, 2 bases at V and 0 bases at J, with 11 bases in the middle. The CDR3: CASSEYPGDSGANVLTF. The CDR3 bases are TGTGCCAGCAGTGAATATCCCGGAGACTCTGGGGCCAACGTCCTGACTTTC.

The rearrangement uses TRBV19 and TRBJ2-3; D may be TRBD2 (6 bases). Germline CDR1 reads LNHDA; CDR2 reads SQIVND (reference sequence). This CDR3 is built from 15 residues. V dropped 7 bases and J dropped 1 base, with 15 bases sitting between them. The CDR3 coding sequence is TGTGCCAGTAACCCCTGGGGGGTCCGCACAGATACGCAGTATTTT. Translation gives CASNPWGVRTDTQYF.

The chain uses TRBV3-1 (or the pseudogene TRBV3-2) and TRBJ1-1; 7 nucleotides agree with TRBD1. The V gene end was trimmed by 5 bases and the J gene end by 8 bases; junction bases not matched to a gene: 11. There are 14 residues in the CDR3. The V gene's germline CDR1 is LGHDT and CDR2 YNNKEL (reference sequence). The CDR3 here is CASSSGQPRKEAFF. In DNA, the CDR3 is TGTGCCAGCAGCTCGGGACAGCCAAGGAAGGAAGCTTTCTTT.

The sample holds a few counts of this clone. The V gene is TRBV9, the J gene TRBJ1-2; 10 bases match TRBD1. The CDR3 is 13 amino acids. Per the germline V gene, CDR1 is SGDLS and CDR2 is YYNGEE. V trimming: 4 bases; J trimming: 11 bases; junction bases outside the gene matches: 8. The CDR3 region is CASSTRTGGVYTF. In DNA, the CDR3 is TGTGCCAGCAGCACTCGGACAGGGGGAGTTTACACCTTC.

V is TRBV6-6 and J is TRBJ1-5; possible D gene TRBD1, 6 bases. CDR3 length equals 15 residues. V was trimmed by 6 bases and J by 7 bases, leaving 19 bases between them. Germline-derived CDR1 and CDR2 are MNHNY and SVGAGI (reference sequence). CDR3 nucleotide sequence: TGTGCCAGCAGCCCGACCGAGGGGGGGCAACAGCCCCAGCATTTT. Its protein product is CASSPTEGGQQPQHF.

The rearrangement joins TRBV28 to TRBJ1-3; no clear D. Trimming removed 8 bases from V and 0 bases from J, with 8 bases in between. Germline CDR1 MDHEN, CDR2 SYDVKM. This CDR3 is built from 13 residues. CDR3 DNA: TGTGCCAGCCGGGTGGACTCTGGAAACACCATATATTTT. Protein sequence: CASRVDSGNTIYF. Looking up the rest from reference TRBV28 and TRBJ1-3 gives the full variable domain: DVKVTQSSRYLVKRTGEKVFLECVQDMDHENMFWYRQDPGLGLRLIYFSYDVKMKEKGDIPEGYSVSREKKERFSLILESASTNQTSMYLCASRVDSGNTIYFGEGSWLTVV.

The V call is TRBV28, the J call TRBJ1-2, with TRBD1 identical over 10 bases. The ends lost 7 bases at V and 3 bases at J; junction bases unmatched: 8. The CDR3 runs 15 residues. Per germline, CDR1 MDHEN and CDR2 SYDVKM. The CDR3 sequence: CASTRPTGGDYGYTF. DNA for the CDR3: TGTGCCAGCACCCGACCGACAGGGGGCGACTATGGCTACACCTTC.

The chain uses TRBV2 and TRBJ2-1; D is perhaps TRBD1 (5 bases). This CDR3 is built from 13 residues. From germline, CDR1 is SNHLY and CDR2 FYNNEI. Trimming left V 6 bases short and J 6 bases short, with 12 bases between. The CDR3 DNA reads as TGTGCCAGCAGACCCAGGGTTTTCAATGAGCAGTTCTTC. As protein: CASRPRVFNEQFF.

The J gene is TRBJ2-5, the V gene TRBV3-1 (or the pseudogene TRBV3-2); TRBD2 agrees at 9 bases. V trimming: 4 bases; J trimming: 7 bases; junction bases outside the gene matches: 1. The CDR3 contains 12 residues. CDR1 is LGHDT, CDR2 YNNKEL, per germline (reference sequence). The CDR3 nucleotides are TGTGCCAGCAGCCTTAGCGGGAGGACCCAGTACTTC. Amino acid sequence: CASSLSGRTQYF.

CDR3 region: CASGENPGELFF. DNA for the CDR3: TGTGCCAGCGGGGAGAATCCCGGGGAGCTGTTTTTT. V gene TRBV6-5 combines with J gene TRBJ2-2; weak D call: TRBD2 (5 bases). Germline CDR1 MNHEY, CDR2 SVGAGI. V was trimmed by 8 bases and J by 6 bases, leaving 10 bases between them. The CDR3 has 12 residues.

The chain combines TRBV7-8 with TRBJ1-4; D uncertain. Trimming shortened V by 5 bases and J by 8 bases, and 18 bases separated the two germline ends. The CDR3 totals 15 residues. CDR1 SGHVS and CDR2 FQNEAQ come from the germline V gene. The CDR3 region has the DNA TGTGCCAGCAGCGCATCTTCAGGTCCCCACGAAAAACTGTTTTTT. Translated, it gives CASSASSGPHEKLFF.

The chain has TRBV9 and TRBJ2-1; TRBD2 matches at 13 bases. Germline CDR1 SGDLS, CDR2 YYNGEE. Losses at the gene ends were 3 bases for V and 4 bases for J; bases not matched to a gene: 4. The CDR3 spans 16 residues. The CDR3 region has the DNA TGTGCCAGCAGCGGACTAGCGGGGGGCCTGTACAATGAGCAGTTCTTC. Protein: CASSGLAGGLYNEQFF.

V usage is TRBV6-6 and J usage is TRBJ1-6; TRBD1 matches at 7 bases. This CDR3 contains 15 residues. Germline assignment: CDR1 MNHNY and CDR2 SVGAGI (reference sequence). The V segment lost 6 bases and the J segment 6 bases; nucleotides outside the gene matches: 8. CDR3 DNA: TGTGCCAGCAGCCCTACAGGGGAGCGTAATTCACCCCTCCACTTT. This translates into CASSPTGERNSPLHF.

The chain recombines TRBV6-1 with TRBJ2-3; 9 bases map to TRBD2. V was pared by 3 bases and J by 8 bases, with 6 bases of the junction left unmatched. Germline lookup yields CDR1 MNHNS and CDR2 SASEGT. This CDR3 has 14 amino acids. CDR3 DNA sequence: TGTGCCAGCAGTGATCCACCGGGACTAGCTACGCAGTATTTT. Translation: CASSDPPGLATQYF.

The chain uses TRBV28 and TRBJ1-4; D might be TRBD1 (6 bases). This CDR3 comprises 15 residues. The germline CDR1 and CDR2 sequences are MDHEN and SYDVKM. The V and J ends lost 6 bases and 0 bases respectively, with 11 bases between them. CDR3 protein: CASSWGPSTNEKLFF. The CDR3 DNA reads as TGTGCCAGCAGCTGGGGGCCCTCAACTAATGAAAAACTGTTTTTT.

This chain uses TRBV4-1 with TRBJ2-6, with TRBD1 matching 8 bases. V was pared by 6 bases and J by 13 bases, with 8 bases of the junction left unmatched. Germline CDR1 reads MGHRA; CDR2 reads YSYEKL. The CDR3 totals 13 residues. The CDR3 coding sequence is TGCGCCAGCAGGACAAGGACAGGGTCAGTCCTGACTTTC. Protein: CASRTRTGSVLTF.

J is TRBJ2-2 and V is TRBV5-1; 7 bases are shared with TRBD1. The CDR3 runs 16 residues. After removal of 3 bases from V and 0 bases from J, the junction contained 5 bases not matched to a gene. Germline V gene lookup returns CDR1 SGHRS and CDR2 YFSETQ. CDR3 amino acids: CASSSTGTSNTGELFF. The DNA for the CDR3 is TGCGCCAGCAGCTCGACAGGGACCTCGAACACCGGGGAGCTGTTTTTT.

This rearrangement joins TRBV4-3 to TRBJ1-2; 9 bases align to TRBD1. J lost 4 bases, V lost 4 bases, and 4 bases had no gene match. CDR3 length: 14 amino acids. CDR1 and CDR2 (germline): LGHNA, YSLEER. As DNA, the CDR3 is TGCGCCAGCAGCCTTCTACAGGGGGCCTATGGCTACACCTTC. Translation: CASSLLQGAYGYTF.

The rearrangement uses TRBV30 and TRBJ1-1; no clear D gene. Deletions cut 3 bases from V and 7 bases from J, with 6 bases between. The CDR3 runs 10 residues. The germline CDR1 and CDR2 sequences are GTSNPN and SVGIG (reference sequence). CDR3 region: CAWRRIEAFF. The CDR3 bases are TGTGCCTGGAGGCGAATTGAAGCTTTCTTT. Full variable domain (remainder filled in from reference TRBV30 and TRBJ1-1): SQTIHQWPATLVQPVGSPLSLECTVEGTSNPNLYWYRQAAGRGLQLLFYSVGIGQISSEVPQNLSASRPQDRQFILSSKKLLLSDSGFYLCAWRRIEAFFGQGTRLTVV.

The genes are TRBV3-1 (or the pseudogene TRBV3-2) and TRBJ1-1; no definite D call. The CDR3 extends over 12 amino acids. Trimming left V 3 bases short and J 11 bases short, with 13 bases between. Per the germline V gene, CDR1 is LGHDT and CDR2 is YNNKEL (reference sequence). The CDR3 is CASSQRDFAAFF. The DNA for the CDR3 is TGTGCCAGCAGCCAGAGAGACTTTGCCGCTTTCTTT.

This clone came up once. This rearrangement joins TRBV6-1 to TRBJ1-2; 7 bases line up with TRBD1. The V gene end was trimmed by 2 bases and the J gene end by 4 bases; junction bases not matched to a gene: 1. The germline gives CDR1 MNHNS, CDR2 SASEGT. CDR3 size: 13 residues. The CDR3 reads CASSEQGVYGYTF. Written as DNA, the CDR3 is TGTGCCAGCAGTGAACAGGGGGTCTATGGCTACACCTTC.

The chain recombines TRBV4-1 with TRBJ2-1, with 11 positions matching TRBD2. V gave up 1 base and J gave up 5 bases; unmatched junction bases: 7. Per germline, CDR1 MGHRA and CDR2 YSYEKL. The CDR3 is 17 residues long. The CDR3, as DNA: TGCGCCAGCAGCCAAGGGCCTATGACTAGCGGGAACAATGAGCAGTTCTTC. Translating it yields CASSQGPMTSGNNEQFF.

This clone turned up a few times. This sequence joins TRBV29-1 and TRBJ2-5; tentative D call: TRBD1 (6 bases). Germline CDR1 and CDR2: SQVTM and ANQGSEA. This CDR3 has 14 amino acids. The ends were cut back, 4 bases at V and 2 bases at J, with 14 bases in the middle. CDR3 amino acids: CSVVLGGRQETQYF. CDR3 DNA sequence: TGCAGCGTTGTTCTAGGGGGTAGGCAAGAGACCCAGTACTTC.

The V call is TRBV28, the J call TRBJ2-5; 12 nucleotides agree with TRBD2. The CDR3 contains 15 residues. V shed 3 bases and J 3 bases; nucleotides not matched to a gene: 2. Germline loops: CDR1 MDHEN, CDR2 SYDVKM. The CDR3 region has the DNA TGTGCCAGCAGTTTGAGGACTAGCGGGAAAGAGACCCAGTACTTC. Residues: CASSLRTSGKETQYF.